The 2 T cell receptor beta chains in this list originate from one sample, sequenced in a study of cytomegalovirus exposure and HLA in healthy donors. Researchers ran the PCR with 60 Vbeta and 13 Jbeta primers. Clones were sequenced by immunoSEQ multiplex PCR, and TCRdb holds only the in-frame ones, with some missing. The table for this sample gives 200,000 to 250,000 clones. The specimen sequenced was PBMCs. These receptors were collected from a woman aged 25 to 39 in good health and CMV-seropositive.

This chain connects TRBV28 to TRBJ1-1, with D maybe TRBD1 (5 bases). The CDR3 contains 14 residues. Trimming cost V 5 bases and J 7 bases, with 17 bases left between them. Per the germline V gene, CDR1 is MDHEN and CDR2 is SYDVKM. CDR3: CASSDPPGSREAFF. CDR3 coding DNA: TGTGCCAGCAGTGACCCCCCAGGGTCCCGTGAAGCTTTCTTT.

The CDR3 coding sequence is TGTGCCAGCAGTTCTAAGGCGACTAGCGTGGATACGCAGTATTTT. Protein sequence: CASSSKATSVDTQYF. The chain carries TRBV27 and TRBJ2-3, with 8 bases matching TRBD2. Germline values: CDR1 MNHEY, CDR2 SMNVEV (reference sequence). J lost 6 bases, V lost 4 bases, and 9 bases had no gene match. The CDR3 covers 15 residues.